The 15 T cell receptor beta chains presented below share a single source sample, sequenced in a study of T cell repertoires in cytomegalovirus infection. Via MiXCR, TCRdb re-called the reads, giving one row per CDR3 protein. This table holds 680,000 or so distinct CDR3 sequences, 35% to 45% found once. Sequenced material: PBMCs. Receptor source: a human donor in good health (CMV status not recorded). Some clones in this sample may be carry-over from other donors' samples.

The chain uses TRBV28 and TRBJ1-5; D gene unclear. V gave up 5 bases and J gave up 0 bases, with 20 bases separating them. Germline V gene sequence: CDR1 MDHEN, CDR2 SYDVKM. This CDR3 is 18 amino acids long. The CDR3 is CASSASLVASHSNQPQHF. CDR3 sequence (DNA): TGTGCCAGCAGTGCCTCTCTAGTGGCATCCCATAGCAATCAGCCCCAGCATTTT. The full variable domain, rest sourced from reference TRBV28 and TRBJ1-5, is DVKVTQSSRYLVKRTGEKVFLECVQDMDHENMFWYRQDPGLGLRLIYFSYDVKMKEKGDIPEGYSVSREKKERFSLILESASTNQTSMYLCASSASLVASHSNQPQHFGDGTRLSIL.

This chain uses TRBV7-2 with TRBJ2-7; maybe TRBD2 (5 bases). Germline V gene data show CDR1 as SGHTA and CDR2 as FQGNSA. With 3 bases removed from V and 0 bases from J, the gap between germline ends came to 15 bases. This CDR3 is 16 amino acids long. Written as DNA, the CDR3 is TGTGCCAGCAGCTTCGGAGGATTTTTCAGCTCCTACGAGCAGTACTTC. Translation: CASSFGGFFSSYEQYF.

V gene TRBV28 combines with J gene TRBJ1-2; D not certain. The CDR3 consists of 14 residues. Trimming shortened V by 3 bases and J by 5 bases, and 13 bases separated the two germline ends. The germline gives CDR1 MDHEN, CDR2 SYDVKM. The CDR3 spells CASSLGMRFYGYTF. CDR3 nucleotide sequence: TGTGCCAGCAGTTTGGGGATGAGGTTTTATGGCTACACCTTC.

The CDR3 DNA reads as TGTGCCAGCAGTTCCGGGACAGGGGGCGCGAGAATCTACGAGCAGTACTTC. It translates to CASSSGTGGARIYEQYF. The chain links TRBV28 to TRBJ2-7, with 12 bases fitting TRBD1. The CDR3 contains 17 residues. In germline, CDR1 is MDHEN, CDR2 SYDVKM. V was clipped by 4 bases and J by 3 bases; unmatched bases: 10.

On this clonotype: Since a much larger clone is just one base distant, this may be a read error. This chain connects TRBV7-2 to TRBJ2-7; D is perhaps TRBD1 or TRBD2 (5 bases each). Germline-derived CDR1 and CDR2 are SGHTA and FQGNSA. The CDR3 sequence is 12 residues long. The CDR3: CASSLAVREPYF. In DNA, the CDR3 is TGTGCCAGCAGCTTAGCGGTCAGGGAGCCGTACTTC. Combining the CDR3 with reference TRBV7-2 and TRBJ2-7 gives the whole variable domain GAGVSQSPSNKVTEKGKDVELRCDPISGHTALYWYRQSLGQGLEFLIYFQGNSAPDKSGLPSDRFSAERTGGSVSTLTIQRTQQEDSAVYLCASSLAVREPYFGPGTRLTVT.

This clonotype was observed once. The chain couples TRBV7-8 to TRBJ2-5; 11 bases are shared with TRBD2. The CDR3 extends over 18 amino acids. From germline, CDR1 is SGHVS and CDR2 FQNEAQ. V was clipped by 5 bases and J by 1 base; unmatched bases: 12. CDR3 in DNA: TGTGCCAGCAGCGTACGACTAGCGGGATCGATTTTCCAAGAGACCCAGTACTTC. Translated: CASSVRLAGSIFQETQYF.

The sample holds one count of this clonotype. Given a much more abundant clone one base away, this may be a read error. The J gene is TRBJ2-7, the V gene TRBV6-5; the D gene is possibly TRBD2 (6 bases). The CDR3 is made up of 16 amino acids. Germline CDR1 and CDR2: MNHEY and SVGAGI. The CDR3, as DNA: TGTGCCGGCAGTCCCCGTCCGGGGGACGTGGGATACGAGCAGTACTTC. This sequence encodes CAGSPRPGDVGYEQYF.

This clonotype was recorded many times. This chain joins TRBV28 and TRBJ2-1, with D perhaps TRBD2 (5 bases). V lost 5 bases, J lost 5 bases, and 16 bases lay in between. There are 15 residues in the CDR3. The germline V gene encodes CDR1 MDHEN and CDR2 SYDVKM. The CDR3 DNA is TGTGCCAGCAGTCCTCTAGCAAACTTCCACAATGAGCAGTTCTTC. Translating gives CASSPLANFHNEQFF.

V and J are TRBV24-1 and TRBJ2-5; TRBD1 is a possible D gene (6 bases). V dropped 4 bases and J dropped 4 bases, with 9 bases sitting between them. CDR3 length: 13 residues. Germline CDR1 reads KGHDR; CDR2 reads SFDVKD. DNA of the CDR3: TGTGCCACCAGTGACGCGACAGGAGAGACCCAGTACTTC. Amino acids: CATSDATGETQYF.

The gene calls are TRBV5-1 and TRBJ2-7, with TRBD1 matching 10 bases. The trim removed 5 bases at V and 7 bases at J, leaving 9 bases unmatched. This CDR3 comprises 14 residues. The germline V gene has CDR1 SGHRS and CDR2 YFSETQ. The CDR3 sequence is CASRKSGQGIEQYF. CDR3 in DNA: TGCGCCAGCAGAAAGTCGGGACAGGGGATTGAGCAGTACTTC.

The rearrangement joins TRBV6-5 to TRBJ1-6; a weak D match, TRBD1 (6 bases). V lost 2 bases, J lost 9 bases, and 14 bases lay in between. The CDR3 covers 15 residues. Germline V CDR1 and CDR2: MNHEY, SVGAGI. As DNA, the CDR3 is TGTGCCAGCAGTTACCTAATCGACAGGCGTTCACCCCTCCACTTT. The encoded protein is CASSYLIDRRSPLHF.

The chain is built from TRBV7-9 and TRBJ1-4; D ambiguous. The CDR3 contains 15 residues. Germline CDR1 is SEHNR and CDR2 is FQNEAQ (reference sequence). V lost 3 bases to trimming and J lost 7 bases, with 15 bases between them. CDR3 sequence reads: CASSFTEMGGEKLFF. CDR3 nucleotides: TGTGCCAGCAGCTTTACGGAGATGGGAGGTGAAAAACTGTTTTTT. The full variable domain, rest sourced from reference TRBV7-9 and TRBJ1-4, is DTGVSQNPRHKITKRGQNVTFRCDPISEHNRLYWYRQTLGQGPEFLTYFQNEAQLEKSRLLSDRFSAERPKGSFSTLEIQRTEQGDSAMYLCASSFTEMGGEKLFFGSGTQLSVL.

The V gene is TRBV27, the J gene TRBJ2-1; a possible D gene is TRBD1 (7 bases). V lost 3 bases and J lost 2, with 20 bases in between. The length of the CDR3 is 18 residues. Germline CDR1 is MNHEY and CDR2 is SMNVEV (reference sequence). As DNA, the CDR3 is TGTGCCAGCAGTTTCCAGACTCAGGGGGGCCGGCCCTACAATGAGCAGTTCTTC. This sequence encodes CASSFQTQGGRPYNEQFF.

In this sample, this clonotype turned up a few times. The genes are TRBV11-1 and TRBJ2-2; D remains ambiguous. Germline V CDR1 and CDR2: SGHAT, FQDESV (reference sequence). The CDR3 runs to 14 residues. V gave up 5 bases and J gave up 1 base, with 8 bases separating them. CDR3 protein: CASSPLLNTGELFF. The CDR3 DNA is TGTGCCAGCAGCCCATTATTGAACACCGGGGAGCTGTTTTTT.

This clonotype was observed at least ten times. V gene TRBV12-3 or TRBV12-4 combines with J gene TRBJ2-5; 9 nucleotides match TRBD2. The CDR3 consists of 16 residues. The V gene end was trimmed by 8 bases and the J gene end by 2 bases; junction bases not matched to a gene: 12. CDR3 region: CASSARLAAKQETQYF. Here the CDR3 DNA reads TGTGCCAGCTCTGCTAGACTAGCGGCGAAACAAGAGACCCAGTACTTC.